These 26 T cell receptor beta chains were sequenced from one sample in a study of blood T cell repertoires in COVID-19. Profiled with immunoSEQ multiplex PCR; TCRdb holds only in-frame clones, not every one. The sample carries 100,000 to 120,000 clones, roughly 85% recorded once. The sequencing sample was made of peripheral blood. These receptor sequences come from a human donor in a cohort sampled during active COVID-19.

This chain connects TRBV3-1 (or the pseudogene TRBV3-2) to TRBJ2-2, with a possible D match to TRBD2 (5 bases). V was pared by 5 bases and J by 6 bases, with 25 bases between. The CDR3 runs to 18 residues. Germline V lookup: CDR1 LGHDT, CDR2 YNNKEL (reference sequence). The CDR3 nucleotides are TGTGCCAGCAGCTACCAGGACTTTACTAGTTTCGGATCCGGGGAGCTGTTTTTT. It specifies CASSYQDFTSFGSGELFF.

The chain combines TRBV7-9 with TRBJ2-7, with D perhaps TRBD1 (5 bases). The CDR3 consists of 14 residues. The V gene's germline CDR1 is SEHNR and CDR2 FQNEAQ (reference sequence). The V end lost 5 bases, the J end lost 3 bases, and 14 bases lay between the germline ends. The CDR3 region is CASSPRTTSYEQYF. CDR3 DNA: TGTGCCAGCAGCCCGAGGACAACCAGCTACGAGCAGTACTTC.

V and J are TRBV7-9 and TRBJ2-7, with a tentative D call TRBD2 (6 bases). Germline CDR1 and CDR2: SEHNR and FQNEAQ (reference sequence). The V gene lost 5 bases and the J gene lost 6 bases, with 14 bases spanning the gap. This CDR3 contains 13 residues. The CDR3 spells CASSPQAGTEQYF. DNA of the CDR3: TGTGCCAGCAGCCCTCAGGCGGGAACCGAGCAGTACTTC. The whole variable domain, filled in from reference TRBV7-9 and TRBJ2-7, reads DTGVSQNPRHKITKRGQNVTFRCDPISEHNRLYWYRQTLGQGPEFLTYFQNEAQLEKSRLLSDRFSAERPKGSFSTLEIQRTEQGDSAMYLCASSPQAGTEQYFGPGTRLTVT.

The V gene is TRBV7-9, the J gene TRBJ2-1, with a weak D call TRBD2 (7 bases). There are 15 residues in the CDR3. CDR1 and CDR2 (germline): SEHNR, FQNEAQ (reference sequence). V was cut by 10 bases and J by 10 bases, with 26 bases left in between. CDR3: CAIDRGLADPQEQFF. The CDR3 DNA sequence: TGTGCCATCGACCGGGGGCTAGCGGATCCGCAGGAGCAGTTCTTC.

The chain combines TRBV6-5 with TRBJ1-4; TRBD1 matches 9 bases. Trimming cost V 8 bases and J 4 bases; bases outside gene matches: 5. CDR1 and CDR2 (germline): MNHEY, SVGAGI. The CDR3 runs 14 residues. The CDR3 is CASRGTGYNEKLFF. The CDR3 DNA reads TGTGCCAGCCGAGGGACAGGGTATAATGAAAAACTGTTTTTT.

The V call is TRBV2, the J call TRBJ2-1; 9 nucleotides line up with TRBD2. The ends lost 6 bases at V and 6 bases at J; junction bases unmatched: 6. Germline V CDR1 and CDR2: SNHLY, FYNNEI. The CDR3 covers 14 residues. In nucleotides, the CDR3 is TGTGCCAGCAGGGCCGGGACTAGCCCCAATGAGCAGTTCTTC. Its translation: CASRAGTSPNEQFF.

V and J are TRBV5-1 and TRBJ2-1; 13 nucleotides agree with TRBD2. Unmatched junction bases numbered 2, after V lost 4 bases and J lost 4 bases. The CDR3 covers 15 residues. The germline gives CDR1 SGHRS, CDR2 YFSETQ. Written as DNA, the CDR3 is TGCGCCAGCAGCGGGGGACTAGCGGGATACAATGAGCAGTTCTTC. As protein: CASSGGLAGYNEQFF.

This CDR3 is CASRGGQATNTEAFF. In nucleotides, the CDR3 is TGTGCCAGCAGGGGGGGACAGGCGACGAACACTGAAGCTTTCTTT. The chain couples TRBV6-5 to TRBJ1-1; TRBD1 aligns across 8 bases. The trim removed 6 bases at V and 1 base at J, leaving 7 bases unmatched. Germline CDR1 is MNHEY and CDR2 is SVGAGI. The CDR3 length is 15 residues.

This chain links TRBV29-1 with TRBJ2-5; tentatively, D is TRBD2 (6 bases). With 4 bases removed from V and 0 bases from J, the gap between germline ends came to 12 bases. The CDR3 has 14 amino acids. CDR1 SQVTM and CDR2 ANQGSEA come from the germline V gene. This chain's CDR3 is CSVADGGHQETQYF. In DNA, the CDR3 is TGCAGCGTTGCAGACGGAGGGCACCAAGAGACCCAGTACTTC. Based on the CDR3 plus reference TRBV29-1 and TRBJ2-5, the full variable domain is SAVISQKPSRDICQRGTSLTIQCQVDSQVTMMFWYRQQPGQSLTLIATANQGSEATYESGFVIDKFPISRPNLTFSTLTVSNMSPEDSSIYLCSVADGGHQETQYFGPGTRLLVL.

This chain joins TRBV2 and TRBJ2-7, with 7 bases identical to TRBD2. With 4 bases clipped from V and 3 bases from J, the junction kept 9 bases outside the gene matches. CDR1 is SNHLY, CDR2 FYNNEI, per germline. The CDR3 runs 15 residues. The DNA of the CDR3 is TGTGCCAGCAGTGGGGGCGCGGGGGTTCTCTACGAGCAGTACTTC. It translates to CASSGGAGVLYEQYF.

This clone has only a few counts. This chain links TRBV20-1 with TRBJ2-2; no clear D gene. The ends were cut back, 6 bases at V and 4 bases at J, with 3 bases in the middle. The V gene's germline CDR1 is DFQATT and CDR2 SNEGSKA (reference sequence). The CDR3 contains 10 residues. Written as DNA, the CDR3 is TGCAGTGCCTCCACCGGGGAGCTGTTTTTT. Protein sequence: CSASTGELFF.

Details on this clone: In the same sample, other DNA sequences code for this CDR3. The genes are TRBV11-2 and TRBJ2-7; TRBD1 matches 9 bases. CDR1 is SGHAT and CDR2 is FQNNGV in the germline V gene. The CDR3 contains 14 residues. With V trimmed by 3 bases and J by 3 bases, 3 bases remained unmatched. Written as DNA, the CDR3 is TGTGCCAGCAGCTTTGGGACAGGGAGCTACGAGCAGTACTTC. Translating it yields CASSFGTGSYEQYF.

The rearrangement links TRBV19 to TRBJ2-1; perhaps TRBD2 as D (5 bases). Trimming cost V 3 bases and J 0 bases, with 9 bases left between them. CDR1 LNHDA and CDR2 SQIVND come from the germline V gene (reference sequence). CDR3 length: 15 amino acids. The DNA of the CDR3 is TGTGCCAGTAGTATTTTAACTAGCTCCTACAATGAGCAGTTCTTC. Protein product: CASSILTSSYNEQFF.

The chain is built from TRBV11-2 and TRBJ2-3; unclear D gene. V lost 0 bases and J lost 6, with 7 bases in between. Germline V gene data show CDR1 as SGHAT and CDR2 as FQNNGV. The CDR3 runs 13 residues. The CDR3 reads CASSLDRSDTQYF. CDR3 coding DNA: TGTGCCAGCAGCTTAGATAGGAGCGATACGCAGTATTTT.

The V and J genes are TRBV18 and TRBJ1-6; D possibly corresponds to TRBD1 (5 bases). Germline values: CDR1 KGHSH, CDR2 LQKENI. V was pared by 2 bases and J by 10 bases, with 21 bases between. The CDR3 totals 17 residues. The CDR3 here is CASSPSGGRGGYSPLHF. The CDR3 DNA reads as TGTGCCAGCTCACCATCGGGCGGGAGGGGAGGTTACTCACCCCTCCACTTT.

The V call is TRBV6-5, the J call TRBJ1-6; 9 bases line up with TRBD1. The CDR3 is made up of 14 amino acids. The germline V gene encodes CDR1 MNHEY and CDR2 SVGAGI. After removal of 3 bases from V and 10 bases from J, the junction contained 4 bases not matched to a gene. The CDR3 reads CASSYGTGKSPLHF. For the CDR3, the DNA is TGTGCCAGCAGTTATGGGACAGGGAAATCACCCCTCCACTTT.

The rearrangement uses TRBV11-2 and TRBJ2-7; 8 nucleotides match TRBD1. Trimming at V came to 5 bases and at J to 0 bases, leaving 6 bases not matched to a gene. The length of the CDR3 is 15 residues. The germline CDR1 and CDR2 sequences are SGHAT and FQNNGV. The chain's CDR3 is CASSRGQGLSYEQYF. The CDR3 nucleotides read TGTGCCAGCAGCCGAGGACAGGGCCTCTCCTACGAGCAGTACTTC.

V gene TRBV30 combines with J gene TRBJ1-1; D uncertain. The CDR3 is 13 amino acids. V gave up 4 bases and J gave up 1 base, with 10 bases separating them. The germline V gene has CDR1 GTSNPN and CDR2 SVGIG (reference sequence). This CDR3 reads CAWTRQENTEAFF. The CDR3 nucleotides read TGTGCCTGGACAAGGCAGGAGAACACTGAAGCTTTCTTT.

Written as DNA, the CDR3 is TGTGCCAGCAGTAGGACTAGCGGGGAAGAGACCCAGTACTTC. Protein product: CASSRTSGEETQYF. The V call is TRBV7-2, the J call TRBJ2-5; TRBD2 matches at 12 bases. Losses at the gene ends were 6 bases for V and 3 bases for J; bases not matched to a gene: 2. CDR1 SGHTA and CDR2 FQGNSA come from the germline V gene. The CDR3 runs 14 residues.

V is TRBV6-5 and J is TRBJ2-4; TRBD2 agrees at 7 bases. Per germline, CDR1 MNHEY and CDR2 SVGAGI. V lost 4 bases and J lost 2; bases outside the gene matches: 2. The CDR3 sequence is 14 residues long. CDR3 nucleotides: TGTGCCAGCAGTTCTAGCGGCACCAAAAACATTCAGTACTTC. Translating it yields CASSSSGTKNIQYF.

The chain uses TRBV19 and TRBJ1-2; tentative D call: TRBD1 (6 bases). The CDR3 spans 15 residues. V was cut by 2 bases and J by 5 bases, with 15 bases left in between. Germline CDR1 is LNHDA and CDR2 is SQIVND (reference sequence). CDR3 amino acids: CASSIPNRATYGYTF. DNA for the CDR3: TGTGCCAGTAGTATACCCAACAGGGCGACTTATGGCTACACCTTC. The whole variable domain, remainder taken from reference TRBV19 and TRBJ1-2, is DGGITQSPKYLFRKEGQNVTLSCEQNLNHDAMYWYRQDPGQGLRLIYYSQIVNDFQKGDIAEGYSVSREKKESFPLTVTSAQKNPTAFYLCASSIPNRATYGYTFGSGTRLTVV.

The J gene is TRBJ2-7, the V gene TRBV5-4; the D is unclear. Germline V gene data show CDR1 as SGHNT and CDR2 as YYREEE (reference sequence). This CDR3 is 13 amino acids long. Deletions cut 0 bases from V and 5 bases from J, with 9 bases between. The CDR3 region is CASSLAVSHEQYF. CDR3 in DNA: TGTGCCAGCAGCTTGGCCGTTTCCCACGAGCAGTACTTC.

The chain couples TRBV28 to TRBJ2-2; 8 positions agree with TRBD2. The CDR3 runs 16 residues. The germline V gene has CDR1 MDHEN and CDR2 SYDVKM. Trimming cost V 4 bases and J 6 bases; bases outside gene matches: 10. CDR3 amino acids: CASSSLAAGVAGELFF. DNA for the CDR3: TGTGCCAGCAGTTCTTTGGCAGCGGGGGTGGCCGGGGAGCTGTTTTTT.

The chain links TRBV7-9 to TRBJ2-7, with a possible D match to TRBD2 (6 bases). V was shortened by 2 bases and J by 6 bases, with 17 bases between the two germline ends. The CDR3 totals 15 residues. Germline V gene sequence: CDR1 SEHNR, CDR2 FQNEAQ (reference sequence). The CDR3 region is CASSLLGGSSSEQYF. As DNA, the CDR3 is TGTGCCAGCAGCTTATTGGGGGGTTCGTCGTCCGAGCAGTACTTC.

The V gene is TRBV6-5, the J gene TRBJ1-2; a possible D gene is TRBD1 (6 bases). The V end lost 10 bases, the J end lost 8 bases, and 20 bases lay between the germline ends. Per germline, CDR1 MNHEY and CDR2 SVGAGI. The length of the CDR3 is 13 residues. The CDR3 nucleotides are TGTGCCACCATAGACACAGGGACCGAGGGCTACACCTTC. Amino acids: CATIDTGTEGYTF.

In nucleotides, the CDR3 is TGTGCCAGCAGCTTAGAGGGGTACTATGGCTACACCTTC. This encodes CASSLEGYYGYTF. The chain couples TRBV13 to TRBJ1-2; D might be TRBD1 (5 bases). V was clipped by 1 base and J by 3 bases, with 6 bases between them. Germline lookup yields CDR1 PRHDT and CDR2 FYEKMQ (reference sequence). The CDR3 spans 13 residues.